This T cell receptor beta chain was obtained from a study of T cell responses to AZD1222 COVID-19 vaccine. Germline assignment: CDR1 MGHRA and CDR2 YSYEKL. Trimming shortened V by 4 bases and J by 9 bases, and 22 bases separated the two germline ends. The CDR3 has 15 amino acids. Points on this clone: Its antigen is as yet unknown.

The table came from immunoSEQ multiplex PCR; TCRdb's copy has only in-frame clones and leaves some out. The data contain 150,000 to 200,000 clones, around nine tenths of them singletons. Study conclusions and caveats: An increase in Spike-specific TCR breadth and depth was observed after two AZD1222 doses. Among vaccine-associated CD4 TCRs, coverage spanned spike, with dominance at 160-218 and 743-854.

The V and J genes are TRBV4-1 and TRBJ2-7; either TRBD1 or TRBD2 may supply D (5 bases each). This TCR was sampled from an adult in good health. This material consisted of peripheral blood, taken on day 0 of AZD1222 vaccination. CDR3 DNA: TGCGCCAGCAGCCCTTCCGGGACGAGTAGGGAGAGGCAGTACTTC. Translation gives CASSPSGTSRERQYF.